This TCR beta chain was profiled in a study of cytomegalovirus exposure and HLA in healthy donors. Study-level results: Likely technical artifact: a cluster of highly shared sequence variants. A missense DCLRE1C variant was associated with V- and J-gene trimming of TCR beta chains in a later analysis, and an independent cohort replicated the association.

Comment on this clone: Its antigen remains unidentified.

Germline V lookup: CDR1 SGHVS, CDR2 FQNEAQ. Trimming took off 5 bases at V and 9 bases at J, with 17 bases between the two ends. The CDR3 covers 15 residues. PCR amplification relied on 60 Vbeta primers (plus 13 Jbeta primers). TCRdb's copy holds only in-frame clones and misses some; the assay was immunoSEQ multiplex PCR. This sample has 150,000 to 200,000 clones; 65% to 85% occur once, and the top ten carry approximately 7%. This receptor was identified in a woman aged 25 to 39 in good health and CMV-seropositive. Sequenced: PBMCs. The genes are TRBV7-8 and TRBJ1-6, with D possibly matching TRBD1 (5 bases). CDR3 loop: CASSVGQGGGSPLHF. Here the CDR3 DNA reads TGTGCCAGCAGCGTAGGTCAGGGAGGAGGTTCACCCCTCCACTTT.